Sequencing of this T cell receptor (beta chain) was carried out in a study of cytomegalovirus exposure and HLA in healthy donors. Study-level information: A subsequent analysis stated that the roughly 130 validation repertoires were run on the same platform as the roughly 670 first-cohort repertoires. Study-wide results and limits: A later analysis found first-cohort TCR clusters tended to co-occur in the approximately 120 validation repertoires. The study flagged roughly 160 TCR beta chains as cytomegalovirus-associated. It was reported that the classifier diagnosed cytomegalovirus status with high specificity and sensitivity in both the original and validation cohorts.

On this clone: What it binds is unknown.

Data came from immunoSEQ multiplex PCR; TCRdb stores just in-frame clones and leaves some out. The data contain some 68,000 clones, approximately 96% of them seen just once; the ten biggest clones take up under 2.5%. CDR1 is LNHDA and CDR2 is SQIVND in the germline V gene (reference sequence). Trimming removed 5 bases from V and 6 bases from J, with 11 bases in between. CDR3 length equals 12 residues. The chain joins TRBV19 to TRBJ2-7, with TRBD2 as a possible D gene (5 bases). The sequence came from a man aged 18 to 29 in good health and CMV-seronegative. The material sequenced was PBMCs. The CDR3 nucleotides read TGTGCCAGTAGTTTCACTCGGGGCGAGCAGTACTTC. This translates into CASSFTRGEQYF.